This T cell receptor beta chain stems from a study of T cell responses to AZD1222 COVID-19 vaccine (dated by TCRdb to about 2021). Regarding the research as a whole: AZD1222 recipients whose second dose came at about 4 weeks and those whose second dose came at about 12 weeks were combined into one group, since spike-specific TCR depth and breadth did not differ between the two schedules. A total of 230 or so trial participants underwent TCR sequencing, of whom some 210 received two doses of AZD1222 and roughly 25 received two doses of the MenACWY control vaccine. Enrollment into the trials was organized by age into subgroups of 18-55, 56-69 and 70-plus years, and those subgroups contained approximately 160, 26 and 62 TCR-sequenced participants, respectively. General findings and caveats noted by the study authors: Participants were mostly white British and included more females than males, and it was suggested by the authors that clonal diversity may have been underestimated. Because no day 14 peak-response samples were available, the repertoires could be characterized only after the peak T cell response. After two AZD1222 doses, both the breadth and the depth of spike-specific TCRs were significantly higher than at day 0 and than in MenACWY recipients. Conclusions about previously exposed vaccinees are limited because only six or seven AZD1222 recipients were SARS-CoV-2 seropositive at baseline. In the small 56-69-year group, the increase in depth fell short of significance, most likely because of low power. Nearly half of unique spike-specific TCRs reportedly recognized epitopes outside regions mutated in the B.1.351 and B.1.1.7 variants. The vaccine-associated CD4 TCRs covered the entire spike protein, and the dominant responses fell in regions 160-218 and 743-854.

The CDR3 regions of human TCRbeta chains were subjected to immunosequencing. As for how the authors treated the data: Repertoire TCRs were matched against a reference library of SARS-CoV-2-specific TCRs generated with the MIRA antigen-specificity platform. Breadth was defined as the fraction of unique TCRs that were SARS-CoV-2-associated, and depth was defined as the fraction of total T cells that were SARS-CoV-2-associated. Using the MIRA data, each spike-specific TCR was assigned both to the spike region to which the TCR was reactive and to a CD4 or CD8 class. Log10-transformed breadth and depth values were compared by one-way ANOVA with Sidak's multiple comparisons tests. Sourced from immuneACCESS, this table was stored by TCRdb with only in-frame sequences that have V and J called. A share of the clones is absent; for the studies checked, an unresolved V gene accounts for under half, and the remainder has no known explanation. V, J and clone size are taken as reported in that table, and D and trimming were inferred from the DNA itself. For this sample there are about 140,000 clones; 80% to 90% appear just once. The top ten constitute under 2.5% of the sample.

Taken with the paper, the label for time point translates to: baseline before first vaccination. Vaccinee samples came from UK trials COV001 and COV002, including a single-blind randomized controlled phase 2/3 trial of AZD1222 (ChAdOx1 nCoV-19) in healthy adults. For TCRbeta chain sequencing, PBMC samples were collected from trial participants at day 0 and at day 28 after the second dose. To note about this clone: The antigen it binds to is not known. Base qualities are not at hand, and no much larger clone is one base apart.

CDR1 is given as SGHTA and CDR2 as FQGNSA, both from the germline V gene. V is pared back by 1 base and J by 5 bases, with 7 bases lying between the germline termini. Including the terminal cysteine and phenylalanine, the CDR3 comprises 13 residues. This entry keeps only the CDR3 DNA: 39 bases, framed from base 1. The sequencing used peripheral blood, collected on day 0 of AZD1222 vaccination. The sequence is built from TRBV7-2 and TRBJ2-3; the D gene is not confidently resolved. The source of this sequence is an adult in good health. For the CDR3, the sequence is CASSLVRRDTQYF. The DNA sequence is TGTGCCAGCAGCTTAGTGAGGAGAGATACGCAGTATTTT.